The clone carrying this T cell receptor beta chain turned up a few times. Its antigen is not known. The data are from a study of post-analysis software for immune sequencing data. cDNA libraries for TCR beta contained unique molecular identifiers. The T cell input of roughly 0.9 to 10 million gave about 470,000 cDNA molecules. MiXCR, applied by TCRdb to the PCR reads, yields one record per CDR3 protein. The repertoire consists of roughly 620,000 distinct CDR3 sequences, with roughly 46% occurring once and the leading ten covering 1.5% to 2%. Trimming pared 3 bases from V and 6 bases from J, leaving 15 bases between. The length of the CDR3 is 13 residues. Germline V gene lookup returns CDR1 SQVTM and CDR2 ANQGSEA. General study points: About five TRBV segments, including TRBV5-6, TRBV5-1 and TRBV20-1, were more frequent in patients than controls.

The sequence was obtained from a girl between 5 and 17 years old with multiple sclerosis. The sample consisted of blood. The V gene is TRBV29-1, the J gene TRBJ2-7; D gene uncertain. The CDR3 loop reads CSVENPSGLEQYF. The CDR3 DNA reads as TGCAGCGTTGAGAACCCCAGTGGGCTCGAGCAGTACTTC.